The rows below give T cell receptor beta chains drawn from one sample of a study of regulatory T cells in long-lasting Graves disease. TCRdb reanalysed the multiplex PCR reads using MiXCR and keeps one entry per CDR3 protein. The sample consists of 400,000 to 550,000 distinct CDR3 sequences, less than 20% of them appearing once. The same sample was also studied in work on T cells in Graves' hyperthyroidism and ophthalmopathy.

The source was peripheral blood mononuclear cells (PBMCs), collected at new diagnosis, from a patient treated with antithyroid drugs. Every receptor here comes from a woman aged 18-29 years with Graves disease. The CDR3 runs from the conserved cysteine through the conserved F or W. A D gene is named only where the DNA matches it firmly. Part of the rows lack a size; the others show once, few, many or a class for expanded clones.

D | size | J | V | CDR3 | DNA
- | - | TRBJ2-6 | TRBV5-6 | CASSTPSGANVLTF | TGTGCCAGCAGTACACCCTCTGGGGCCAACGTCCTGACTTTC
- | many | TRBJ2-3 | TRBV12-3/TRBV12-4 | CASSPGTLDTQYF | TGTGCCAGCAGTCCCGGGACTTTAGATACGCAGTATTTT
TRBD2 | many | TRBJ2-1 | TRBV29-1 | CSVEELAGVLNEQFF | TGCAGCGTTGAAGAATTAGCGGGAGTGCTGAATGAGCAGTTCTTC
- | many | TRBJ2-3 | TRBV2 | CASSEIISYRPTGADTQYF | TGTGCCAGCAGTGAAATTATTTCTTATCGGCCTACCGGGGCAGATACGCAGTATTTT
TRBD1 | many | TRBJ1-2 | TRBV3-1 | CASSQGLTGEKYGYTF | TGTGCCAGCAGCCAAGGGCTGACAGGGGAAAAGTATGGCTACACCTTC
- | - | TRBJ2-1 | TRBV6-2/TRBV6-3 | CASRTALNYYNEQFF | TGTGCCAGCCGCACAGCACTAAACTACTACAATGAGCAGTTCTTC
TRBD2 | many | TRBJ2-1 | TRBV5-4 | CASSTGLTSDYNEQFF | TGTGCCAGCAGCACCGGTTTGACTAGCGACTACAATGAGCAGTTCTTC
- | many | TRBJ2-4 | TRBV28 | CASNGLARGHKNIQYF | TGTGCCAGCAATGGCTTGGCGAGAGGACACAAAAACATTCAGTACTTC
TRBD1 | many | TRBJ1-5 | TRBV28 | CATQGAGNQPQHF | TGTGCCACACAGGGGGCAGGCAATCAGCCCCAGCATTTT
- | - | TRBJ2-1 | TRBV30 | CAWSVGTGKDEQFF | TGTGCCTGGAGTGTGGGGACCGGCAAGGATGAGCAGTTCTTC
TRBD1 | - | TRBJ1-4 | TRBV28 | CASTLGQGRVKLFF | TGTGCCAGCACCCTGGGACAGGGCCGTGTGAAACTGTTTTTT
TRBD2 | - | TRBJ2-1 | TRBV6-2/TRBV6-3 | CASRTRTGRDEQFF | TGTGCCAGCAGAACGCGGACGGGGAGGGATGAGCAGTTCTTC
TRBD1 | - | TRBJ1-2 | TRBV20-1 | CSAKIGTGYGYTF | TGCAGTGCTAAGATAGGGACAGGGTATGGCTACACCTTC
- | few | TRBJ2-3 | TRBV7-3 | CASSFADGNTQYF | TGTGCCAGCAGCTTCGCCGACGGAAATACGCAGTATTTT
- | many | TRBJ2-7 | TRBV7-2 | CASSPIWQGSYEQYF | TGTGCCAGCAGCCCCATATGGCAGGGATCCTACGAGCAGTACTTC
TRBD1 | - | TRBJ1-1 | TRBV20-1 | CSAARQGRTEAFF | TGCAGTGCCGCACGACAGGGACGGACTGAAGCTTTCTTT
- | - | TRBJ1-1 | TRBV28 | CASRRSMDWTEAFF | TGTGCCAGCAGAAGGAGTATGGATTGGACTGAAGCTTTCTTT
TRBD1 | few | TRBJ2-7 | TRBV30 | CAWSRTGSTEQYF | TGTGCCTGGTCCCGGACAGGGAGTACCGAGCAGTACTTC